Listed below are T cell receptor beta chains from one sample, sequenced in a study of T-cell memory formation after mild COVID-19. From the 5' RACE reads, TCRdb called clonotypes with MiXCR, one entry per CDR3 protein. The sample has around 220,000 distinct CDR3 sequences, approximately 16% seen once. Source material: PBMCs or a T cell subset sorted from them (not recorded which). All receptors come from a man in his late teens or twenties who had mild COVID-19 (a few samples of this study predate the infection). Cell type and time point are not known. Each CDR3 is given with its conserved first and last residue. D genes are given only for firm matches. Clone size appears in some rows only: once, few, many, or a class for an expanded clone.

TRBJ1-5	TRBV6-5	.	13	few	CASRLDGDQPQHF	TGTGCCAGCAGGTTAGACGGAGATCAGCCCCAGCATTTT
TRBJ2-3	TRBV5-1	.	14	few	CASSGERATDTQYF	TGCGCCAGCTCGGGTGAACGGGCCACAGATACGCAGTATTTT
TRBJ1-5	TRBV6-2/TRBV6-3	.	14	.	CASRREISNQPQHF	TGTGCCAGCAGACGAGAGATTAGCAATCAGCCCCAGCATTTT
TRBJ2-3	TRBV10-2	.	14	many	CASGSSYRTDTQYF	TGCGCCAGCGGCTCCTCCTATAGAACAGATACGCAGTATTTT
TRBJ1-5	TRBV6-2/TRBV6-3	.	12	.	CASSWSRQPQHF	TGTGCCAGCTCTTGGTCTCGGCAGCCCCAGCATTTT
TRBJ2-3	TRBV2	.	14	.	CASTPSQYPDTQYF	TGTGCCAGCACCCCATCTCAGTACCCAGATACGCAGTATTTT
TRBJ2-6	TRBV12-5	.	13	.	CASASSGANVLTF	TGTGCTAGTGCATCCTCTGGGGCCAACGTCCTGACTTTC
TRBJ2-7	TRBV2	.	9	few	CASTEWQYF	TGTGCCAGCACGGAGTGGCAGTACTTC
TRBJ2-2	TRBV7-2	.	17	few	CASSLDAGTLNTGELFF	TGTGCCAGCAGCTTAGACGCCGGGACCTTGAACACCGGGGAGCTGTTTTTT
TRBJ2-7	TRBV18	.	11	many	CASSPAYEQYF	TGTGCCAGCTCACCCGCCTACGAGCAGTACTTC
TRBJ2-3	TRBV7-3	TRBD1	15	few	CASSVGQTSTDTQYF	TGTGCCAGCAGCGTGGGACAGACAAGCACAGATACGCAGTATTTT
TRBJ2-1	TRBV9	.	15	few	CASSPGQTSYNEQFF	TGTGCCAGCAGCCCCGGACAGACCTCCTACAATGAGCAGTTCTTC
TRBJ1-2	TRBV4-2	.	13	many	CASSHGQNYGYTF	TGTGCCAGCAGCCACGGACAGAACTATGGCTACACCTTC
TRBJ2-2	TRBV7-6	TRBD2	14	few	CASSPTSVPGELFF	TGTGCCAGCAGCCCGACTAGCGTCCCCGGGGAGCTGTTTTTT
TRBJ2-5	TRBV20-1	TRBD1	12	.	CSAGDSQETQYF	TGCAGTGCCGGGGACAGCCAAGAGACCCAGTACTTC
TRBJ1-1	TRBV6-2/TRBV6-3	TRBD1	11	.	CAIVQGTEAFF	TGTGCCATCGTACAGGGGACAGAAGCTTTCTTT
TRBJ2-1	TRBV5-1	TRBD1	14	.	CASGTGAGHNEQFF	TGCGCCAGTGGGACAGGGGCTGGGCACAATGAGCAGTTCTTC
TRBJ2-3	TRBV15	.	14	.	CATQRRGSTDTQYF	TGTGCCACACAAAGGAGGGGGAGCACAGATACGCAGTATTTT
TRBJ2-1	TRBV2	TRBD1	12	few	CASGDRYNEQFF	TGTGCCAGCGGGGACAGGTACAATGAGCAGTTCTTC
TRBJ2-7	TRBV6-8	TRBD1	14	.	CASRLGQADDEQYF	TGTGCCAGCAGGCTAGGACAGGCCGACGACGAGCAGTACTTC
TRBJ1-2	TRBV6-2/TRBV6-3	.	13	.	CASSSRAVEGYTF	TGTGCCAGCAGTTCGCGGGCCGTTGAAGGCTACACCTTC
TRBJ1-2	TRBV18	.	20	many	CASSPDGARLRSAFNYGYTF	TGTGCCAGCTCACCGGACGGAGCACGCCTGAGATCAGCTTTTAACTATGGCTACACCTTC
TRBJ1-3	TRBV9	TRBD1	17	few	CASSEAPTGSSGNTIYF	TGTGCCAGCAGCGAGGCCCCGACAGGGAGCTCTGGAAACACCATATATTTT
TRBJ1-1	TRBV10-1	.	13	.	CASRSALNTEAFF	TGCGCCAGCCGAAGTGCGTTGAACACTGAAGCTTTCTTT
TRBJ1-1	TRBV7-2	.	14	.	CASSPRQENTEAFF	TGTGCCAGCAGCCCTCGACAAGAGAACACTGAAGCTTTCTTT
TRBJ1-1	TRBV4-3	.	15	.	CASSQDGGWAGVAFF	TGCGCCAGCAGCCAAGATGGGGGTTGGGCAGGGGTCGCTTTCTTT
TRBJ2-2	TRBV7-6	.	15	.	CASIIGGMNTGELFF	TGTGCCAGCATTATAGGGGGTATGAACACCGGGGAGCTGTTTTTT
TRBJ2-2	TRBV7-3	TRBD2	16	.	CASSLTSLAGTGELFF	TGTGCCAGCAGCTTAACGAGTCTAGCGGGGACCGGGGAGCTGTTTTTT
TRBJ1-2	TRBV7-2	.	15	few	CASSSQQGRGYGYTF	TGTGCCAGCAGCTCACAACAGGGACGGGGCTATGGCTACACCTTC
TRBJ1-3	TRBV11-2	.	15	.	CASSRTWGMGNTIYF	TGTGCCAGCAGTCGCACATGGGGAATGGGAAACACCATATATTTT
TRBJ1-5	TRBV5-1	.	13	few	CASSLGQGEPQHF	TGCGCCAGCAGCTTAGGGCAGGGTGAACCCCAGCATTTT
TRBJ1-5	TRBV28	TRBD1	15	.	CASSPGQGRNQPQHF	TGTGCCAGCAGTCCCGGACAGGGAAGGAATCAGCCCCAGCATTTT
TRBJ2-1	TRBV6-4	TRBD1	16	few	CASSDSRTGRHYEQFF	TGTGCCAGCAGTGACTCCAGGACAGGCAGGCACTATGAGCAGTTCTTC
TRBJ1-1	TRBV12-3/TRBV12-4	.	14	.	CASSLSGARTEAFF	TGTGCCAGCAGTTTATCGGGGGCTCGAACTGAAGCTTTCTTT
TRBJ2-7	TRBV6-5	TRBD1	16	.	CASSYSIGTGAYEQYF	TGTGCCAGCAGTTACTCGATAGGGACAGGGGCCTACGAGCAGTACTTC
TRBJ2-1	TRBV4-3	TRBD2	17	.	CASSQGPLAGEYNEQFF	TGCGCCAGCAGCCAAGGACCACTAGCGGGGGAGTACAATGAGCAGTTCTTC
TRBJ1-1	TRBV5-1	.	13	few	CASSQDVVTEAFF	TGCGCCAGCAGTCAGGACGTAGTCACTGAAGCTTTCTTT
TRBJ1-2	TRBV12-3/TRBV12-4	.	14	.	CASSRNSGEYGYTF	TGTGCCAGCAGCCGGAACAGTGGGGAATATGGCTACACCTTC
TRBJ1-6	TRBV6-5	TRBD1	15	.	CASSSGQGHNSPLHF	TGTGCCAGCAGTTCGGGACAGGGTCATAATTCACCCCTCCACTTT
TRBJ2-3	TRBV7-2	.	13	many	CASRTARGGTQYF	TGTGCCAGCAGGACGGCCCGTGGAGGCACGCAGTATTTT
TRBJ2-1	TRBV7-2	TRBD2	15	few	CASSQTGTRTDEQFF	TGTGCCAGCAGCCAAACGGGGACTAGGACGGATGAGCAGTTCTTC
TRBJ2-7	TRBV4-1	.	12	few	CASSEGIYEQYF	TGCGCCAGCAGCGAAGGGATCTACGAGCAGTACTTC
TRBJ2-1	TRBV24-1	TRBD1	15	.	CATSDMGQGYNEQFF	TGTGCCACCAGTGATATGGGACAGGGGTACAATGAGCAGTTCTTC
TRBJ2-5	TRBV30	.	13	few	CAWSGRGQETQYF	TGTGCCTGGAGTGGCCGGGGACAAGAGACCCAGTACTTC
TRBJ2-2	TRBV6-5	.	13	few	CASRPVLGGELFF	TGTGCCAGCAGACCCGTGCTTGGAGGGGAGCTGTTTTTT
TRBJ2-3	TRBV6-5	.	15	once	CASRVQGFSTDTQYF	TGTGCCAGCAGGGTACAGGGTTTTAGCACAGATACGCAGTATTTT
TRBJ2-6	TRBV5-4	TRBD2	14	.	CASRGDYGANVLTF	TGTGCCAGCAGAGGGGACTACGGGGCCAACGTCCTGACTTTC
TRBJ2-7	TRBV5-4	.	15	few	CASSRGGISSYEQYF	TGTGCCAGCAGCCGGGGAGGAATTAGCTCCTACGAGCAGTACTTC
TRBJ2-1	TRBV20-1	.	16	few	CSARDTRGGYGNEQFF	TGCAGTGCTAGAGACACGAGGGGGGGCTACGGCAATGAGCAGTTCTTC
TRBJ2-3	TRBV7-6	.	11	many	CASSVGQTQYF	TGTGCCAGCAGCGTGGGACAAACGCAGTATTTT
TRBJ2-7	TRBV12-3/TRBV12-4	.	14	.	CASSLQGLTYEQYF	TGTGCCAGCAGTTTACAGGGGTTAACCTACGAGCAGTACTTC
TRBJ1-6	TRBV25-1	.	15	few	CASSEYYPSGSPLHF	TGTGCCAGCAGTGAATATTACCCCAGTGGTTCACCCCTCCACTTT
TRBJ1-2	TRBV20-1	.	9	.	CRGGRSYTF	TGCAGGGGGGGTAGGAGCTACACCTTC
TRBJ2-5	TRBV5-5	TRBD2	15	many	CASSRSGGAVETQYF	TGTGCCAGCAGCAGGAGCGGGGGGGCCGTAGAGACCCAGTACTTC
TRBJ1-2	TRBV5-6	TRBD1	13	.	CASSVTGSHGYTF	TGTGCCAGCAGCGTGACAGGGTCCCATGGCTACACCTTC
TRBJ2-3	TRBV4-2	.	14	few	CASSPDSLTDTQYF	TGTGCCAGCAGCCCTGACAGCCTCACAGATACGCAGTATTTT
TRBJ1-4	TRBV5-1	TRBD1	14	.	CASSSGQENEKLFF	TGCGCCAGCAGCTCGGGACAGGAAAATGAAAAACTGTTTTTT